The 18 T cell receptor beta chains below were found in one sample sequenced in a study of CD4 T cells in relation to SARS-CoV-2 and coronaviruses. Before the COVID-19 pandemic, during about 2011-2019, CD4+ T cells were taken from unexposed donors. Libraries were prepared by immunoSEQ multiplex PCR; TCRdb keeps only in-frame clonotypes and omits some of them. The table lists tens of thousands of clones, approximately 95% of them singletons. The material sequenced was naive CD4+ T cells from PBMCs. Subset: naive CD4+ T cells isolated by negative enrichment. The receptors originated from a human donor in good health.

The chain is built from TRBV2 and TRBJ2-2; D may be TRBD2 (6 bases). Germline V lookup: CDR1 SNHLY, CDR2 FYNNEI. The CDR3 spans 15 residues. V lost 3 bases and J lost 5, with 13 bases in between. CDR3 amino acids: CASSETLAGTGELFF. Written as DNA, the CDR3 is TGTGCCAGCAGTGAGACCCTCGCGGGGACCGGGGAGCTGTTTTTT.

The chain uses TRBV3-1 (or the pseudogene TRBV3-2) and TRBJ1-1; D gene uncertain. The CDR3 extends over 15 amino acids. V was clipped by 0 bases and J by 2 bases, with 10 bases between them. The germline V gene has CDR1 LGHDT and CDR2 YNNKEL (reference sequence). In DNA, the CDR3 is TGTGCCAGCAGCCAAGATGGGAGAATTAACACTGAAGCTTTCTTT. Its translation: CASSQDGRINTEAFF.

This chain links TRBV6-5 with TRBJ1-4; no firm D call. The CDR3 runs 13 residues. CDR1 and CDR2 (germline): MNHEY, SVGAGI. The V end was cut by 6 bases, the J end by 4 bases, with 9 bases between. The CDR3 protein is CASRAGNNEKLFF. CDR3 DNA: TGTGCCAGCAGGGCAGGCAATAATGAAAAACTGTTTTTT.

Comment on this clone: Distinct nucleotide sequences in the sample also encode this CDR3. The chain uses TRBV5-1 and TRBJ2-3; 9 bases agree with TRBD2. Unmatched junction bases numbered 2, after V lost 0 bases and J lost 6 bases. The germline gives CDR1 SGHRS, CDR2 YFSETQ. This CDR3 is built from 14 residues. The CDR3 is CASSLGSGSDTQYF. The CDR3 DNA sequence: TGCGCCAGCAGCTTGGGTAGCGGGAGTGATACGCAGTATTTT. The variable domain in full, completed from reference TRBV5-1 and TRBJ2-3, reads KAGVTQTPRYLIKTRGQQVTLSCSPISGHRSVSWYQQTPGQGLQFLFEYFSETQRNKGNFPGRFSGRQFSNSRSEMNVSTLELGDSALYLCASSLGSGSDTQYFGPGTRLTVL.

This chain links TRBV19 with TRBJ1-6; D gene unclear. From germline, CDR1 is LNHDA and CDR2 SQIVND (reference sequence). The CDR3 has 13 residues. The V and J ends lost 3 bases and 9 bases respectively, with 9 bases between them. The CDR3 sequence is CASSISGFSPLHF. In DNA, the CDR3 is TGTGCCAGTAGTATTTCCGGATTTTCACCCCTCCACTTT.

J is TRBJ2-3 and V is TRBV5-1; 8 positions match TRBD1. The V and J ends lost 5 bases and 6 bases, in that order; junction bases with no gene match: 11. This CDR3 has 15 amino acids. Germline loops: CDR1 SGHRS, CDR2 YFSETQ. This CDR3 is CASRDRERASDTQYF. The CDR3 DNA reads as TGCGCCAGCAGGGACAGGGAACGGGCCTCTGATACGCAGTATTTT.

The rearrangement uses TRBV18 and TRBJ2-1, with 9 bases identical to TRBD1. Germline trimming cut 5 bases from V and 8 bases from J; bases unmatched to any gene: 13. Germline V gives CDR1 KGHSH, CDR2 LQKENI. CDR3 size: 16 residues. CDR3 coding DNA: TGTGCCAGCTCATCGACTACCGGGACAGGGATCGATGAGCAGTTCTTC. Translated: CASSSTTGTGIDEQFF.

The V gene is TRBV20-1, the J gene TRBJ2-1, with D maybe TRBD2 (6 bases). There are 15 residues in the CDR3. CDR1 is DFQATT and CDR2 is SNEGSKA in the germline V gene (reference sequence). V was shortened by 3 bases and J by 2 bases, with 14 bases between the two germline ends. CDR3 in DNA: TGCAGTGCTAGTTTCCCTAGCGTCACCTACAATGAGCAGTTCTTC. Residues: CSASFPSVTYNEQFF.

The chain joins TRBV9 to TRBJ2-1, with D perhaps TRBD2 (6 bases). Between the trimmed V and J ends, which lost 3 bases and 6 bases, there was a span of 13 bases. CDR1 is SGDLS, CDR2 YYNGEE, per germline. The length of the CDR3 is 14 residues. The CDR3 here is CASSARTIGNEQFF. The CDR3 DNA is TGTGCCAGCAGCGCCCGGACTATCGGCAATGAGCAGTTCTTC.

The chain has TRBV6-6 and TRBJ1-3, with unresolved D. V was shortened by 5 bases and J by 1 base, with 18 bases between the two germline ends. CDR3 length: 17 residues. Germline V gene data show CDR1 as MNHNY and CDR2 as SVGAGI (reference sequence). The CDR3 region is CASSRGVLGGSGNTIYF. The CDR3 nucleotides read TGTGCCAGCAGTCGTGGGGTTTTGGGAGGGTCTGGAAACACCATATATTTT.

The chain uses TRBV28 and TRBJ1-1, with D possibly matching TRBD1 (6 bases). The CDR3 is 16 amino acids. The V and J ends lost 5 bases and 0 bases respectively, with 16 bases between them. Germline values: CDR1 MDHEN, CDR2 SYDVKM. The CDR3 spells CASSSSQGSVNTEAFF. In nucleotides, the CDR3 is TGTGCCAGCAGTAGCTCCCAGGGGTCCGTGAACACTGAAGCTTTCTTT.

Here the CDR3 reads CASSFAGGSSPLHF. The DNA for the CDR3 is TGTGCCAGCAGTTTTGCAGGGGGCTCATCACCCCTCCACTTT. This chain links TRBV27 with TRBJ1-6; 8 bases are shared with TRBD1. This CDR3 is 14 amino acids long. Germline V gene data show CDR1 as MNHEY and CDR2 as SMNVEV (reference sequence). J gave up 10 bases and V 3 bases, and 5 bases lay outside the gene matches.

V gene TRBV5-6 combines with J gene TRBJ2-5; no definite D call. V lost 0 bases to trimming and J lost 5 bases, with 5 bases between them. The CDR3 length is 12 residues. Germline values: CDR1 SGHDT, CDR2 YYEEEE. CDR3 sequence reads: CASSLAGETQYF. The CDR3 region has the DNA TGTGCCAGCAGCTTGGCTGGGGAGACCCAGTACTTC.

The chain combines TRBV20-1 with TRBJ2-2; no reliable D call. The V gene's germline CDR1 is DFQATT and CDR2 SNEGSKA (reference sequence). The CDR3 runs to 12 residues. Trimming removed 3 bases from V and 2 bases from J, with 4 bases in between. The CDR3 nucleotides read TGCAGTGCTAGTCACAACACCGGGGAGCTGTTTTTT. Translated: CSASHNTGELFF.

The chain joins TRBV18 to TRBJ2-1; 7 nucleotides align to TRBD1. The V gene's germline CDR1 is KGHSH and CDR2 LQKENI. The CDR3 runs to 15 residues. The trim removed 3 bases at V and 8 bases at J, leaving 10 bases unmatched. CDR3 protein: CASSPFGRGSDEQFF. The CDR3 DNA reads TGTGCCAGCTCACCCTTCGGCAGGGGGAGCGATGAGCAGTTCTTC.

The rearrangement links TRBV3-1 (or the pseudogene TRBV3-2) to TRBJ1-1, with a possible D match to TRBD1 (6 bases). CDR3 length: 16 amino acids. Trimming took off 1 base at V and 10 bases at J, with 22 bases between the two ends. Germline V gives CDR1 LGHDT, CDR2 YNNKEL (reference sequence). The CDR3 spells CASSQVISAGEVSAFF. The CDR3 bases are TGTGCCAGCAGCCAAGTGATTAGCGCAGGGGAAGTTTCAGCTTTCTTT.

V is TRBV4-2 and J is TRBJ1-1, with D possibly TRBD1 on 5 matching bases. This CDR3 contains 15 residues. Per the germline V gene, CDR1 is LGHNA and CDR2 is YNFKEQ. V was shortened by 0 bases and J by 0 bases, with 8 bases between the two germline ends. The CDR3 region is CASSQESRVNTEAFF. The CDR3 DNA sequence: TGTGCCAGCAGCCAAGAGTCCAGGGTGAACACTGAAGCTTTCTTT.

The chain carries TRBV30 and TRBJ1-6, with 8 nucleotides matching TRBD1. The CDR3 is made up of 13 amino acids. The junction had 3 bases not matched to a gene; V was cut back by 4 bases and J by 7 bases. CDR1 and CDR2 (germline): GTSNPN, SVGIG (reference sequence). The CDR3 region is CAWTDRGNSPLHF. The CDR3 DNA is TGTGCCTGGACCGACAGGGGAAATTCACCCCTCCACTTT.